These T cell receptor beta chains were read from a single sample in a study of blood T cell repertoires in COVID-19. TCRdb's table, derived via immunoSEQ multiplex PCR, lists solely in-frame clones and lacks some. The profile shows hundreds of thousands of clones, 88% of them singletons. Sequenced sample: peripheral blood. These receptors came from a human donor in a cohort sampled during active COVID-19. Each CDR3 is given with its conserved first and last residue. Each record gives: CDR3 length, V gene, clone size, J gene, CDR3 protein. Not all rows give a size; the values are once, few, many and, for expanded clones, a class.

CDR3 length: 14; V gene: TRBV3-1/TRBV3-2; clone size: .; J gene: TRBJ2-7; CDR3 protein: CASSQDQGNYEQYF
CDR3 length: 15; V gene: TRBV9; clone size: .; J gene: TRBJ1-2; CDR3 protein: CASSARGGDPYGYTF
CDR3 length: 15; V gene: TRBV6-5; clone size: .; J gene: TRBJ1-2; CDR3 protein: CASSYRGWGVYGYTF
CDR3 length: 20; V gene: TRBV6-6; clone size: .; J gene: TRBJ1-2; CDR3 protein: CASSPKGGTGGSFSNYGYTF
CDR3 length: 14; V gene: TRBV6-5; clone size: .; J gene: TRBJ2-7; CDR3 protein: CASRPGTGGYEQYF
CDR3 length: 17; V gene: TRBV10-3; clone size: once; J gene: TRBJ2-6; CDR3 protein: CAISDRQGGSGANVLTF
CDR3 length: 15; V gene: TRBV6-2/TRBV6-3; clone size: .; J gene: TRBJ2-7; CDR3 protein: CASSPLRGGNSEQYF
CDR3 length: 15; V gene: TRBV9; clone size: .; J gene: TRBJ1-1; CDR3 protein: CASSLLTGGATEAFF
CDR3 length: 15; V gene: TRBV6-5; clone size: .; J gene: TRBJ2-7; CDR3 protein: CASRPPGGGNYEQYF
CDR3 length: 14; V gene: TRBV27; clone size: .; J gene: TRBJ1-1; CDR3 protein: CASSLQGVGTEAFF
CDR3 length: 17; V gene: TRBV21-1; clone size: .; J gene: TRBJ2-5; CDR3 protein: CASSKGGGTAVQETQYF
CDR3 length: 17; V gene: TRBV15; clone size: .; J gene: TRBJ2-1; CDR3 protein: CATSRDIAGSSYNEQFF
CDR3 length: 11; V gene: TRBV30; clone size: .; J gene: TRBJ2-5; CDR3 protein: CACQGQGPSNF
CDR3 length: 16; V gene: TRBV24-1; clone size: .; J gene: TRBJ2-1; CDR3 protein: CATSDLRQGSVDEQFF